This T cell receptor beta chain was identified in a study of beta chain features in type 1 diabetes. Every isolated RNA sample was fully reverse transcribed, so sequencing captured expressed TCRB transcripts. The method was immunoSEQ multiplex PCR; TCRdb's version includes in-frame clones alone and lacks a portion of them. The sample consists of a few hundred thousand clones, 12% to 15% of them appearing once. Overall study findings and caveats: The study left unresolved whether HLA type influences TCRB rearrangement.

Germline CDR1 reads SGDLS; CDR2 reads YYNGEE. The CDR3 covers 17 residues. Trimming removed 0 bases from V and 2 bases from J; junction bases left unmatched: 8. This clone was observed a handful of times. Its antigen is unidentified. The TCR comes from a man between 25 and 39 years old in good health. The chain links TRBV9 to TRBJ2-3, with 8 bases matching TRBD2. Material: central memory CD4+ T cells from blood. The CDR3 DNA reads TGTGCCAGCAGCGTAGGGACTAGCCTGGGGTTCACAGATACGCAGTATTTT. This sequence encodes CASSVGTSLGFTDTQYF.